Listed here is a single T cell receptor beta chain. Libraries were prepared by immunoSEQ multiplex PCR; TCRdb keeps only in-frame clonotypes and omits some of them. The data hold a few hundred thousand clones, with roughly 86% observed a single time. The ends were cut back, 5 bases at V and 0 bases at J, with 14 bases in the middle. CDR1 and CDR2 from the germline V gene are MDHEN and SYDVKM. The CDR3 runs to 15 residues. The data derive from a study of blood T cell repertoires in COVID-19. This clonotype was obtained from a man aged 40-49 years in a cohort exposed to, infected with or recovered from COVID-19 (not recorded which). The chain recombines TRBV28 with TRBJ2-7; D gene uncertain. Sequencing used PBMCs or T cells enriched from blood (not recorded which). The CDR3 nucleotides are TGTGCCAGCAGTCCTGATGGCGGAACCTCCTACGAGCAGTACTTC. Protein product: CASSPDGGTSYEQYF.